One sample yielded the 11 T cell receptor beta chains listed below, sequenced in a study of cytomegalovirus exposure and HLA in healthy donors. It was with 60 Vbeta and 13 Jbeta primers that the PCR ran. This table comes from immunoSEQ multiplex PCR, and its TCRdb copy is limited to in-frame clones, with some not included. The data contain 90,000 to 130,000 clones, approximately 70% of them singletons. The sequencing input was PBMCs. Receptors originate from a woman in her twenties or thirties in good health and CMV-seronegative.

CDR3 nucleotides: TGCGCCAGCAGCCAAGATTCGAGATGGTATGAGCAGTTCTTC. Amino acid sequence: CASSQDSRWYEQFF. The chain is built from TRBV4-3 and TRBJ2-1; D is unresolved. The CDR3 is 14 amino acids. In germline, CDR1 is LGHNA, CDR2 YSLEER. Trimming left V 0 bases short and J 8 bases short, with 11 bases between.

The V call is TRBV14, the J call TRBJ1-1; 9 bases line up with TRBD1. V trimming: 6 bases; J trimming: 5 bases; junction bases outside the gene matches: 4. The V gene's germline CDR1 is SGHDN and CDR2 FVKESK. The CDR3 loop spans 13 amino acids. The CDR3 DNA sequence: TGTGCCAGCAGAAGGACAGGGGAGACTGAAGCTTTCTTT. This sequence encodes CASRRTGETEAFF.

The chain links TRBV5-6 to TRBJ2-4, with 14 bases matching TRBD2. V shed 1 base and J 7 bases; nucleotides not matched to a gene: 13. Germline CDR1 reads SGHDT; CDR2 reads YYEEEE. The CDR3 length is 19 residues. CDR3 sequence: CASSLSRAGTSGSRNIQYF. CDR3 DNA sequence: TGTGCCAGCAGCTTGTCTCGGGCCGGGACTAGCGGGAGTAGGAACATTCAGTACTTC.

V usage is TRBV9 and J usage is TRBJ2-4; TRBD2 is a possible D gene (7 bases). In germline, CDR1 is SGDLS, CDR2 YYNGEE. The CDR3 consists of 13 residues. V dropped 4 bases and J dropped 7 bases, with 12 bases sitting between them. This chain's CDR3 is CASSLGGVNIQYF. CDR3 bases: TGTGCCAGCAGCCTAGGGGGGGTCAACATTCAGTACTTC.

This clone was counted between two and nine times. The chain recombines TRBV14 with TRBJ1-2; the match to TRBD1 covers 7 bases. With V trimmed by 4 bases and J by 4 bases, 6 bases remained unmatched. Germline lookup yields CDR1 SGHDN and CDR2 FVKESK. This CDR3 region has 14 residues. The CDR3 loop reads CASSRTGLLYGYTF. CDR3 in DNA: TGTGCCAGCAGCCGGACAGGCCTACTCTATGGCTACACCTTC. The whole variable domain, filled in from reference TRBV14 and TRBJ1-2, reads EAGVTQFPSHSVIEKGQTVTLRCDPISGHDNLYWYRRVMGKEIKFLLHFVKESKQDESGMPNNRFLAERTGGTYSTLKVQPAELEDSGVYFCASSRTGLLYGYTFGSGTRLTVV.

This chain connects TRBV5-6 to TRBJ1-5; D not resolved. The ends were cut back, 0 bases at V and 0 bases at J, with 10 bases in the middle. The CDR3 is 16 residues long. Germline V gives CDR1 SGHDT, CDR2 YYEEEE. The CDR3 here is CASSLEPRYSNQPQHF. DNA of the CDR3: TGTGCCAGCAGCTTGGAACCGCGGTATAGCAATCAGCCCCAGCATTTT. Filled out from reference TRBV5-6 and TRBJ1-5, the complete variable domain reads DAGVTQSPTHLIKTRGQQVTLRCSPKSGHDTVSWYQQALGQGPQFIFQYYEEEERQRGNFPDRFSGHQFPNYSSELNVNALLLGDSALYLCASSLEPRYSNQPQHFGDGTRLSIL.

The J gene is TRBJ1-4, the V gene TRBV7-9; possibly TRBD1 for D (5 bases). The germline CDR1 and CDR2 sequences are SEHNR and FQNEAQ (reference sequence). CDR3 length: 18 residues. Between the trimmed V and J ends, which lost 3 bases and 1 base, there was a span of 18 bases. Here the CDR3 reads CASSFLVLEGLTNEKLFF. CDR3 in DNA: TGTGCCAGCAGCTTCCTCGTGCTGGAGGGGCTAACTAATGAAAAACTGTTTTTT.

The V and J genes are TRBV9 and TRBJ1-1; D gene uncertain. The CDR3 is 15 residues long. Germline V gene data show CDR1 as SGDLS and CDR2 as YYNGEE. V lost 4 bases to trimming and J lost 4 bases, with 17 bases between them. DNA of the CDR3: TGTGCCAGCAGCCAGTGGGAGGGAATATCCACTGAAGCTTTCTTT. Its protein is CASSQWEGISTEAFF.

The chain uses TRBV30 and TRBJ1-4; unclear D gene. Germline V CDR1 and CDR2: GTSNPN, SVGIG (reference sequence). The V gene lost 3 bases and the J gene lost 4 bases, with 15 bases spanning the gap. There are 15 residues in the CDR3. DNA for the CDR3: TGTGCCTGGAGCCCCATAGACTCTCATAATGAAAAACTGTTTTTT. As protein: CAWSPIDSHNEKLFF.

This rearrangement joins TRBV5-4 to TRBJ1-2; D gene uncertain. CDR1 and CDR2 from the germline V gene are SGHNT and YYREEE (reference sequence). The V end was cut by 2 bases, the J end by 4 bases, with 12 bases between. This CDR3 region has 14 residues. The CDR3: CASSLEAPLYGYTF. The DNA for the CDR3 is TGTGCCAGCAGCTTAGAGGCGCCTCTCTATGGCTACACCTTC.

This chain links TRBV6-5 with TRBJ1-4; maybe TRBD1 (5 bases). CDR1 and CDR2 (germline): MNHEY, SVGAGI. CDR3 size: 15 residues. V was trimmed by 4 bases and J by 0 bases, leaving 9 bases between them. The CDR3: CASSSRDTTNEKLFF. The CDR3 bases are TGTGCCAGCAGTTCCAGGGATACAACTAATGAAAAACTGTTTTTT.